Detailed here is one TCR beta chain. TCRdb's copy holds only in-frame clones and misses some; the assay was immunoSEQ multiplex PCR. Among around 1.9 million clones listed, 85% to 95% were seen once. The entry originates in a study of shared clonotypes between healthy human individuals. Naive CD8 isolation took CD45RO-negative cells positively selected for CCR7 and excluded terminally differentiated effector memory CD45RA+ cells. Trimming removed 0 bases at V and 3 bases at J, with 8 bases between. The CDR3 extends over 14 amino acids. The germline V gene has CDR1 MGHRA and CDR2 YSYEKL. The chain uses TRBV4-1 and TRBJ2-5; D gene ambiguous. Input material: naive CD8+ T cells from PBMCs. The clonotype originates from a man aged 18 to 30 in good health. Some clones in this sample may be carry-over from other donors' samples. CDR3: CASSQDWLKETQYF. CDR3 sequence (DNA): TGCGCCAGCAGCCAAGATTGGCTAAAAGAGACCCAGTACTTC.